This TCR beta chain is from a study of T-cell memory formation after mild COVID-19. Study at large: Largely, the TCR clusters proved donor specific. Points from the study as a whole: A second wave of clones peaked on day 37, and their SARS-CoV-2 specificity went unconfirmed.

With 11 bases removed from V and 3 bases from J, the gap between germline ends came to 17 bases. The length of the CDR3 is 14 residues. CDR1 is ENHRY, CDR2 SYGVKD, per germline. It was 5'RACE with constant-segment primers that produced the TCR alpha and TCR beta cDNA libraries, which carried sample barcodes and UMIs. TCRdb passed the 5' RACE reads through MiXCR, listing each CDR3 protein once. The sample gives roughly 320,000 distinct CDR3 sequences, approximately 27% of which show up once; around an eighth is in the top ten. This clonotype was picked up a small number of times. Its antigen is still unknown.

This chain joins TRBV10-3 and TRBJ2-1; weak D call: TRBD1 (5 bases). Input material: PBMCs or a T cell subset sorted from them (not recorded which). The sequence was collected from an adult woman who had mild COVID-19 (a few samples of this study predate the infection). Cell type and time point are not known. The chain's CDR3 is CAALPGKGYNEQFF. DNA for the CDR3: TGTGCCGCCCTACCAGGGAAGGGCTACAATGAGCAGTTCTTC.